A single sample gave rise to the 10 T cell receptor beta chains below, sequenced in a study of cytomegalovirus exposure and HLA in healthy donors. Primers for the PCR totalled 60 Vbeta and 13 Jbeta. TCRdb's copy holds only in-frame clones and misses some; the assay was immunoSEQ multiplex PCR. The table lists over 95,000 clones, about 68% of them singletons, with about 4% in the top ten. Material for sequencing was PBMCs. Receptors were obtained from a woman aged 40 to 50 in good health and CMV-seropositive.

This sequence joins TRBV10-3 and TRBJ2-5; a possible D gene is TRBD1 (6 bases). The germline V gene has CDR1 ENHRY and CDR2 SYGVKD. CDR3 length: 14 amino acids. V was pared by 4 bases and J by 9 bases, with 18 bases between. For the CDR3, the DNA is TGTGCCATCAGTGTAGGTGGGACAAAGGAGGCCCAGTACTTC. This sequence encodes CAISVGGTKEAQYF.

A single count supports this clone. The gene calls are TRBV2 and TRBJ1-5, with 7 positions matching TRBD1. The CDR3 runs 15 residues. CDR1 is SNHLY, CDR2 FYNNEI, per germline. V lost 5 bases to trimming and J lost 5 bases; unmatched junction nucleotides: 9. The CDR3 DNA is TGTGCCAGCAGTTCCCGACAGGGTAGGCATCAGCCCCAGCATTTT. This encodes CASSSRQGRHQPQHF.

The chain joins TRBV7-2 to TRBJ1-2; the match to TRBD1 covers 10 bases. The germline V gene has CDR1 SGHTA and CDR2 FQGNSA. J gave up 1 base and V 7 bases, and 15 bases lay outside the gene matches. This CDR3 comprises 18 residues. The CDR3 loop reads CASTPTGGASWGNYGYTF. The CDR3 coding sequence is TGTGCCAGCACCCCGACAGGGGGCGCGTCTTGGGGTAACTATGGCTACACCTTC.

This chain joins TRBV11-3 and TRBJ2-1; 9 bases agree with TRBD2. V lost 0 bases to trimming and J lost 7 bases; unmatched junction nucleotides: 10. CDR3 length equals 17 residues. The V gene's germline CDR1 is SGHNT and CDR2 YENEEA. The CDR3 DNA is TGTGCCAGCAGCTTAGATTTAGGCGGGGGGGCCAAGAATGAGCAGTTCTTC. This codes for CASSLDLGGGAKNEQFF.

The chain carries TRBV2 and TRBJ2-5; 14 bases are shared with TRBD2. The J segment lost 3 bases and the V segment lost 5 bases, leaving 2 bases of the junction unmatched. CDR1 SNHLY and CDR2 FYNNEI come from the germline V gene. There are 15 residues in the CDR3. CDR3 DNA sequence: TGTGCCAGCAGTCCGACTAGCGGGAGGGAAGAGACCCAGTACTTC. Translating it yields CASSPTSGREETQYF. The whole variable domain, remainder taken from reference TRBV2 and TRBJ2-5, is EPEVTQTPSHQVTQMGQEVILRCVPISNHLYFYWYRQILGQKVEFLVSFYNNEISEKSEIFDDQFSVERPDGSNFTLKIRSTKLEDSAMYFCASSPTSGREETQYFGPGTRLLVL.

The V call is TRBV29-1, the J call TRBJ1-1, with D uncertain. Germline loops: CDR1 SQVTM, CDR2 ANQGSEA. CDR3 size: 14 residues. V lost 7 bases and J lost 1, with 16 bases in between. The CDR3 is CSANQRAGNTEAFF. Written as DNA, the CDR3 is TGCAGCGCCAATCAAAGGGCGGGGAACACTGAAGCTTTCTTT.

This sequence joins TRBV4-1 and TRBJ1-4; D unresolved. Trimming stripped 0 bases from V and 8 bases from J, with 16 bases between. This CDR3 comprises 16 residues. Germline V gene data show CDR1 as MGHRA and CDR2 as YSYEKL. Here the CDR3 reads CASSQEHTIPGEKLFF. DNA for the CDR3: TGCGCCAGCAGCCAAGAGCATACGATCCCCGGGGAAAAACTGTTTTTT.

V is TRBV19 and J is TRBJ2-3, with D tentatively TRBD1 (7 bases). Germline-derived CDR1 and CDR2 are LNHDA and SQIVND (reference sequence). CDR3 length equals 18 residues. V shed 0 bases and J shed 3 bases, with 19 bases lying between them. CDR3 sequence reads: CASSIEEGRGILTDTQYF. CDR3 bases: TGTGCCAGTAGTATAGAGGAGGGCAGGGGGATTTTGACAGATACGCAGTATTTT.

This chain links TRBV7-8 with TRBJ1-5; 7 bases map to TRBD1. CDR1 is SGHVS and CDR2 is FQNEAQ in the germline V gene. V dropped 5 bases and J dropped 0; count of bases not matched to a gene: 13. The CDR3 contains 18 residues. The CDR3, as DNA: TGTGCCAGCAGCCCCGAGGGGACAGTCTTTAATAGCAATCAGCCCCAGCATTTT. Its protein product is CASSPEGTVFNSNQPQHF.

In its sample, this clone was seen a few times. This chain links TRBV18 with TRBJ2-2; D unresolved. V dropped 1 base and J dropped 4 bases, with 13 bases sitting between them. This CDR3 spans 16 amino acids. The germline V gene encodes CDR1 KGHSH and CDR2 LQKENI. CDR3 sequence (DNA): TGTGCCAGCTCACCACGGGCAGCTCCAAGCACCGGGGAGCTGTTTTTT. Its translation: CASSPRAAPSTGELFF.